This TCR beta chain is drawn from a study of graft-versus-host responses after intestinal transplantation. The germline V gene has CDR1 LGHNT and CDR2 FRNRAP. Trimming at V came to 5 bases and at J to 3 bases, leaving 6 bases not matched to a gene. The CDR3 has 16 residues. Sequenced by immunoSEQ multiplex PCR; TCRdb stores in-frame clones only, minus some. The repertoire holds some 45,000 clones, with just under 95% as singletons. The material was PBMCs, obtained more than 310 days after intestinal transplant. The TCR was taken from a human patient who received an intestinal transplant, so some T cells may come from the graft donor. The rearrangement joins TRBV12-5 to TRBJ2-2, with 10 bases lining up with TRBD2. The DNA of the CDR3 is TGTGCTAGTGGTCCCGGCCTAGCGGGGGACACCGGGGAGCTGTTTTTT. Translated: CASGPGLAGDTGELFF.